What follows are 6 T cell receptor beta chains derived from one specimen sequenced in a study of blood T cell repertoires in COVID-19 (dated by TCRdb to about 2020). Libraries were built with the immunoSEQ multiplex PCR assay. TCRdb retrieved this table from immuneACCESS and kept in-frame rearrangements only. Not all clones are present; in checked studies, unresolved V genes account for under half, and no reason is known for the remainder. The sample yields 15,000 to 20,000 clones; around nine tenths were counted once. The ten most abundant clones make up 40% to 55% of the sample. The sample consisted of peripheral blood. The receptors come from a human donor in a cohort sampled during active COVID-19.

The chain joins TRBV6-5 to TRBJ2-3; TRBD2 might be the D (5 bases). The CDR3 consists of 14 residues. Trimming pared 4 bases from V and 7 bases from J, leaving 15 bases between. Germline-derived CDR1 and CDR2 are MNHEY and SVGAGI. The CDR3 reads CASSSGSGSYTQYF. As DNA, the CDR3 is TGTGCCAGCAGTTCGGGGAGTGGGTCGTATACGCAGTATTTT.

The chain has TRBV11-2 and TRBJ2-5, with a weak D call TRBD2 (7 bases). The V end was cut by 5 bases, the J end by 5 bases, with 18 bases between. This CDR3 contains 15 residues. Germline CDR1 reads SGHAT; CDR2 reads FQNNGV. The CDR3 is CASSPVEGGLETQYF. The CDR3 nucleotides read TGTGCCAGCAGCCCAGTGGAGGGGGGGTTGGAGACCCAGTACTTC. Filled out from reference TRBV11-2 and TRBJ2-5, the complete variable domain reads EAGVAQSPRYKIIEKRQSVAFWCNPISGHATLYWYQQILGQGPKLLIQFQNNGVVDDSQLPKDRFSAERLKGVDSTLKIQPAKLEDSAVYLCASSPVEGGLETQYFGPGTRLLVL.

The chain recombines TRBV10-3 with TRBJ2-3; 10 bases are shared with TRBD1. The CDR3 has 15 residues. The trim removed 8 bases at V and 5 bases at J, leaving 10 bases unmatched. CDR1 is ENHRY and CDR2 is SYGVKD in the germline V gene. Here the CDR3 DNA reads TGTGCCATCGGGGAAATGGGACAGGGGAAAGATACGCAGTATTTT. This gives the protein CAIGEMGQGKDTQYF.

The chain carries TRBV4-3 and TRBJ1-5; D unclear. The CDR3 totals 15 residues. Per the germline V gene, CDR1 is LGHNA and CDR2 is YSLEER. The V and J ends lost 2 bases and 0 bases respectively, with 8 bases between them. The CDR3 bases are TGCGCCAGCAGCCAATTAAATCCTAGCAATCAGCCCCAGCATTTT. Translating gives CASSQLNPSNQPQHF.

This chain links TRBV28 with TRBJ2-6; 7 bases fit TRBD1. Germline-derived CDR1 and CDR2 are MDHEN and SYDVKM. The CDR3 contains 16 residues. J was trimmed by 0 bases and V by 5 bases; bases with no gene match: 4. DNA for the CDR3: TGTGCCAGCAGTGGACAGGCCCTCTCTGGGGCCAACGTCCTGACTTTC. Translated, it gives CASSGQALSGANVLTF.

This rearrangement joins TRBV29-1 to TRBJ1-2; D unclear. The CDR3 sequence is 12 residues long. The ends were cut back, 4 bases at V and 2 bases at J, with 8 bases in the middle. Germline lookup yields CDR1 SQVTM and CDR2 ANQGSEA. The chain's CDR3 is CSVGRGNYGYTF. In DNA form, the CDR3 reads TGCAGCGTTGGTAGAGGGAACTATGGCTACACCTTC.